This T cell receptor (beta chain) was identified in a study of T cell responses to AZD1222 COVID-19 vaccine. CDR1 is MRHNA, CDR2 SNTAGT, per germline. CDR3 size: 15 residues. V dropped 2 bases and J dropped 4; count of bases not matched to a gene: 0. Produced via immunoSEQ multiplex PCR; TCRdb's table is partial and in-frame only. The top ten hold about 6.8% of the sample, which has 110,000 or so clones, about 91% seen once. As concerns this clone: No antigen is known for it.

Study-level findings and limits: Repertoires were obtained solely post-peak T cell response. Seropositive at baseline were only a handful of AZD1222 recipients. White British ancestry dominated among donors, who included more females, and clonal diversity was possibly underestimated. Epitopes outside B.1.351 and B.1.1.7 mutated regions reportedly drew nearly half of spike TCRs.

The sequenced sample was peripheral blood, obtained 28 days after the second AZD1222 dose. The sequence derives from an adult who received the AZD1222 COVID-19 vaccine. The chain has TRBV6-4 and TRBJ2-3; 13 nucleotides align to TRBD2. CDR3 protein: CASSDTSGGADTQYF. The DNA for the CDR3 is TGTGCCAGCAGTGACACTAGCGGGGGGGCAGATACGCAGTATTTT.